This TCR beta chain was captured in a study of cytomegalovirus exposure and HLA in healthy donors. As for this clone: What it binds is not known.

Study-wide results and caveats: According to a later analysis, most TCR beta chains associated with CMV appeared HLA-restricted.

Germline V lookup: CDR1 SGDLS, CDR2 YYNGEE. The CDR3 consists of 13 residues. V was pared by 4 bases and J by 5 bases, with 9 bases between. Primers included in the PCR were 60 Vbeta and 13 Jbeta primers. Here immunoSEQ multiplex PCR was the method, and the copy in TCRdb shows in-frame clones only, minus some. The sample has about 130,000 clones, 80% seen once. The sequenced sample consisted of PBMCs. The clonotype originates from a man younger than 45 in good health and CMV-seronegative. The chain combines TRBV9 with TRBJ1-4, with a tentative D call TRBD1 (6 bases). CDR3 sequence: CASSPGDNEKLFF. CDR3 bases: TGTGCCAGCAGCCCAGGGGACAATGAAAAACTGTTTTTT.